These T cell receptor beta chains were read from a single sample in a study of cytomegalovirus exposure and HLA in healthy donors. Repertoires were generated with immunoSEQ multiplex PCR, while TCRdb's copy carries only in-frame clones and drops some. The data contain some 210,000 clones, 77% of them singletons. Material for sequencing was PBMCs. All receptors come from a woman aged 25 to 39 in good health and CMV-seropositive. The CDR3 runs from the conserved cysteine through the conserved F or W. A D gene is named only where the DNA matches it firmly. Size tells how often a clone was seen (once, few, many) or the class of an expanded clone, and some rows leave it out.

TRBJ1-1,TRBV30,TRBD1,-,TGCCACAACCAGGGACAGGGGAGAAGAGCGAACACTGAAGCTTTCTTT,CHNQGQGRRANTEAFF
TRBJ1-1,TRBV29-1,TRBD1,-,TGCAGCGCAGGAGGGGACAGGGGGTCTGAAGTTTTCTTT,CSAGGDRGSEVFF
TRBJ2-1,TRBV7-9,TRBD2,-,TGTGCCAGCCAAGGACTAGCGGGGTCCATGAACAATGAGCAGTTCTTC,CASQGLAGSMNNEQFF
TRBJ2-2,TRBV30,-,few,TGTGCCTACAGTTTGTGGAACACCGGGGAGCTGTTTTTT,CAYSLWNTGELFF
TRBJ2-1,TRBV2,-,once,TGTGCCAGCAGTGCCTGGGCAGGGGACAATGAGCAGTTCTTC,CASSAWAGDNEQFF
TRBJ2-2,TRBV5-1,-,-,TGCGCCAGCAGCTTGGAGGGGCGCAACACCGGGGAGCTGTTTTTT,CASSLEGRNTGELFF
TRBJ2-2,TRBV9,TRBD2,-,TGTGCCAGCAGCGTAGCACCCTACGGACTAGCGGCGAACACCGGGGAGCTGTTTTTT,CASSVAPYGLAANTGELFF
TRBJ1-5,TRBV4-3,-,few,TGCGCCAGCAGCCAAGACCGGCGGAATCAGCCCCAGCATTTT,CASSQDRRNQPQHF
TRBJ1-5,TRBV27,-,once,TGTGCCAGCAGTTCAGGAGGGAGGCGCAATCAGCCCCAGCATTTT,CASSSGGRRNQPQHF
TRBJ1-2,TRBV27,TRBD1,-,TGTGCCAGCAGCTATACAGGGGGCTATGGCTACACCTTC,CASSYTGGYGYTF
TRBJ1-2,TRBV7-2,-,-,TGTGCCAGCAGCTTAGTAAGCACTCCTAACTATGGCTACACCTTC,CASSLVSTPNYGYTF
TRBJ1-1,TRBV11-2,-,-,TGTGCCAGCAGCTTGCTTAAGGGGCGGGAAGGGACTTTCTTT,CASSLLKGREGTFF
TRBJ1-6,TRBV6-1,-,few,TGTGCCAGCAGTGAACTGGGGGGGGGATCACCCCTCCACTTT,CASSELGGGSPLHF
TRBJ1-2,TRBV4-1,-,once,TGCGCCAGCAGCCAAGAACCAAATGGGAGGGATCACTACTATGGCTACACCTTC,CASSQEPNGRDHYYGYTF
TRBJ1-2,TRBV15,-,-,TGTGCCACCAGCAGAGTAGCTGGCGGTAACTATGGCTACACCTTC,CATSRVAGGNYGYTF
TRBJ2-2,TRBV7-8,TRBD1,few,TGTGCCAGCAGCATAGGGACAGGGAACACCGGGGAGCTGTTTTTT,CASSIGTGNTGELFF
TRBJ2-5,TRBV29-1,TRBD2,-,TGCAGCGTCCGTGACGGGCCTAGCGGGAGTGGGGAGACCCAGTACTTC,CSVRDGPSGSGETQYF
TRBJ1-1,TRBV7-9,TRBD1,-,TGTGCCAGCAGCTTACAGGGGGTGAACACTGAAGCTTTCTTT,CASSLQGVNTEAFF
TRBJ2-7,TRBV4-2,-,-,TGTGCCAGCAGCCAAGATGCCGGGACTGTCTACGAGCAGTACTTC,CASSQDAGTVYEQYF
TRBJ2-2,TRBV7-6,-,once,TGTGCCAGCAGCCTAACCCAGGAAATCGGGGAGCTGTTTTTT,CASSLTQEIGELFF
TRBJ2-5,TRBV28,-,-,TGTGCCAGCAGGACCACCGAGGGACTGGAGACCCAGTACTTC,CASRTTEGLETQYF
TRBJ2-3,TRBV5-1,TRBD1,-,TGCGCCAGCAGACATGACAGGGGGCCAGATACGCAGTATTTT,CASRHDRGPDTQYF
TRBJ2-5,TRBV15,-,-,TGTGCCACCAGCAAAGGCGGCTTGAATGTGGCGACCCAGTACTTC,CATSKGGLNVATQYF
TRBJ1-2,TRBV7-6,TRBD1,-,TGTGCCAGCAGCCAAATGACAGGGGGCGCCGAGGGCTACACCTTC,CASSQMTGGAEGYTF
TRBJ2-7,TRBV27,TRBD2,-,TGTGCCAGCAGAATGCCTAGGACTAGCGAGCAGTACTTC,CASRMPRTSEQYF
TRBJ2-7,TRBV20-1,-,-,TGCAGTTCGGGGGATCTCGAGCAGTACTTC,CSSGDLEQYF
TRBJ1-3,TRBV18,-,once,TGTGCCAGCTCAGGCAGGACACTCCGCTCTGGAAACACCATATATTTT,CASSGRTLRSGNTIYF
TRBJ2-7,TRBV6-6,-,-,TGTGCCAGCAGTTTAAACTATGTCTCCTACGAGCAGTACTTC,CASSLNYVSYEQYF
TRBJ1-1,TRBV7-6,-,once,TGTGCCAGCAGCTTACAAGGGAGCATGAACACTGAAGCTTTCTTT,CASSLQGSMNTEAFF
TRBJ1-4,TRBV19,-,-,TGTGCCAGTAGTATCGCCAGGAGGAAGATTAATGAAAAACTGTTTTTT,CASSIARRKINEKLFF
TRBJ2-7,TRBV7-2,-,-,TGTGCCAGCAGCTTAGCAAACAGGGTCAACGAGCAGTACTTC,CASSLANRVNEQYF
TRBJ1-1,TRBV19,-,-,TGTGCCAGTAGGGGCTTCACTGGGTACACTGAAGCTTTCTTT,CASRGFTGYTEAFF
TRBJ2-5,TRBV5-1,TRBD1,once,TGCGCCAGCAGATTACAGGGGACCCAAGAGACCCAGTACTTC,CASRLQGTQETQYF
TRBJ2-7,TRBV21-1,-,-,TGTGCCAGCAGCTGCTGCGAAGGTTACAGCTCCTACGAGCAGTACTTC,CASSCCEGYSSYEQYF
TRBJ1-1,TRBV4-2,-,-,TGTGCCAGCAGCCACCCCTCCGAGGCAGGGGCCCCGATGAACACTGAAGCTTTCTTT,CASSHPSEAGAPMNTEAFF
TRBJ1-4,TRBV18,-,-,TGTGCCAGCTCACCAGTCCGGGGTGGGGATGAAAAACTGTTTTTT,CASSPVRGGDEKLFF
TRBJ1-5,TRBV28,-,-,TGTGCCAGCAGTTTACCCCATTTTCAGCCCCAGCATTTT,CASSLPHFQPQHF
TRBJ2-2,TRBV7-2,TRBD2,-,TGTGCCAGCAGCTTGGGACTAGCGAGGAACACCGGGGAGCTGTTTTTT,CASSLGLARNTGELFF
TRBJ2-7,TRBV25-1,TRBD1,-,TGTGCCAGCAGTGGCCCCGGGACAGGGGCCTACGAGCAGTACTTC,CASSGPGTGAYEQYF
TRBJ2-7,TRBV5-4,TRBD1,-,TGTGCCAGCAGCTTGGATAAAGGACAGGGTATGCGGGAGCAGTACTTC,CASSLDKGQGMREQYF
TRBJ1-2,TRBV29-1,-,-,TGCAGCGTCGAGTCCCCGTGGGAGGGCTACACCTTC,CSVESPWEGYTF
TRBJ2-1,TRBV6-5,TRBD2,few,TGTGCCAGCAGTTTTAGCGGGAATTCAGGCGGGGAGCAGTTCTTC,CASSFSGNSGGEQFF
TRBJ2-2,TRBV4-3,TRBD1,-,TGCGCCAGCAGACCGACGGACAGGGGCACCGGGGAGCTGTTTTTT,CASRPTDRGTGELFF
TRBJ1-2,TRBV20-1,TRBD1,-,TGCAGTGCTAAACAGGGGTACGGCTACACCTTC,CSAKQGYGYTF
TRBJ1-1,TRBV6-1,-,-,TGTGCCAGCAGACAGGGAATTATGAACACTGAAGCTTTCTTT,CASRQGIMNTEAFF
TRBJ1-2,TRBV6-5,-,-,TGTGCCAGCAGTTTTGGACAGCCCTATGGCTACACCTTC,CASSFGQPYGYTF
TRBJ2-2,TRBV14,TRBD1,once,TGTGCCAGCAGCAGACAGGGTACCACCGGGGAGCTGTTTTTT,CASSRQGTTGELFF
TRBJ2-2,TRBV28,-,-,TGTGCCAGCAGCGACGCTAGCCCCGGGGAGCTGTTTTTT,CASSDASPGELFF
TRBJ2-5,TRBV7-2,-,once,TGTGCCAGCAGCTTAAGGACAGTACAAGAGACCCAGTACTTC,CASSLRTVQETQYF
TRBJ2-7,TRBV7-9,-,few,TGTGCCAGCAGCTTAGGGGTGGCAGGGGCGGACTACGAGCAGTACTTC,CASSLGVAGADYEQYF
TRBJ2-7,TRBV13,-,-,TGTGCCAGCAGCCTACAGGTGCTATCCTACGAGCAGTACTTC,CASSLQVLSYEQYF
TRBJ1-1,TRBV4-2,TRBD1,-,TGTGCCAGCAGCCAAGATGCAACAAGACAGGGAAACACTGAAGCTTTCTTT,CASSQDATRQGNTEAFF
TRBJ1-6,TRBV30,TRBD1,few,TGTGCCTGGAACCCACCGGGACAGCCATATTCACCCCTCCACTTT,CAWNPPGQPYSPLHF
TRBJ1-2,TRBV28,-,-,TGTGCCAGCAACACCTGGGGGGAAGATGGCTACACCTTC,CASNTWGEDGYTF
TRBJ1-2,TRBV6-5,-,-,TGTGCCAGCAGGATGACAGAGAACTATGGCTACACCTTC,CASRMTENYGYTF